This T cell receptor (beta chain) was sequenced during a study of blood T cell repertoires in COVID-19. For the study at large: Samples representing acute and convalescent COVID-19 were sourced from the United States, Italy and Spain.

Seattle patients were enrolled while actively infected and followed longitudinally. Original data processing: Reference gene primer amplification gave nucleated cell count estimates. Sequencing used immunoSEQ multiplex PCR; TCRdb keeps in-frame clones, though not all of them. D and trimming come from the DNA, and the V and J calls and clone size come from that table. The sample consists of about 250,000 clones, more than 70% of them appearing once. The length of the CDR3 is 15 residues. Germline CDR1 MNHEY, CDR2 SVGAGI. With V trimmed by 6 bases and J by 0 bases, 4 bases remained unmatched. The TCR comes from a woman older than 75 with COVID-19, enrolled during active disease. V and J are TRBV6-5 and TRBJ2-5; TRBD1 agrees at 10 bases. The specimen sequenced was peripheral blood. CDR3 bases: TGTGCCAGCAGGAAGGGACAGGGGAACCAAGAGACCCAGTACTTC. Encoded protein: CASRKGQGNQETQYF.